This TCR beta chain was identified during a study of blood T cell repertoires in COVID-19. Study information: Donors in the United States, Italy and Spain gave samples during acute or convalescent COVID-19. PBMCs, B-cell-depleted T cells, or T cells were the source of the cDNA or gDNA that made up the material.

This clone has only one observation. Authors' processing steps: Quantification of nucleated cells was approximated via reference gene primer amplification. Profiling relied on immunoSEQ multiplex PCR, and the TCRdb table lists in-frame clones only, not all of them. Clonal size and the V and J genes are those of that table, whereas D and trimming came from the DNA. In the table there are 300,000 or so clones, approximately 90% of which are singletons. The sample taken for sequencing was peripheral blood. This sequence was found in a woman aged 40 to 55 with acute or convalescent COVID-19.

The CDR3 DNA reads as TGTGCCAGCAGCACAACCGGGACTACCGGGGATACGCAGTATTTT. Translated: CASSTTGTTGDTQYF. The chain combines TRBV7-2 with TRBJ2-3, with 7 nucleotides matching TRBD2. V shed 5 bases, J shed 6 bases, and the junction held 11 bases outside the gene matches. Germline loops: CDR1 SGHTA, CDR2 FQGNSA. CDR3 length: 15 amino acids.